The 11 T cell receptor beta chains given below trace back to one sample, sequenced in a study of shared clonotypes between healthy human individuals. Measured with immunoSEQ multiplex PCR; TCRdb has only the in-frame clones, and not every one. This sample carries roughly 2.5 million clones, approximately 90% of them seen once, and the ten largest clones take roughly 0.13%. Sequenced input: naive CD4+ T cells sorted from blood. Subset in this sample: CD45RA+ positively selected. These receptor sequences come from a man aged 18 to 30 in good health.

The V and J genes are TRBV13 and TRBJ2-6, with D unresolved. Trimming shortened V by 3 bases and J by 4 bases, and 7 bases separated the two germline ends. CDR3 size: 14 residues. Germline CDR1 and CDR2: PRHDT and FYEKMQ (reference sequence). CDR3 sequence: CASSLGGGANVLTF. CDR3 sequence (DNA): TGTGCCAGCAGCTTGGGTGGAGGGGCCAACGTCCTGACTTTC.

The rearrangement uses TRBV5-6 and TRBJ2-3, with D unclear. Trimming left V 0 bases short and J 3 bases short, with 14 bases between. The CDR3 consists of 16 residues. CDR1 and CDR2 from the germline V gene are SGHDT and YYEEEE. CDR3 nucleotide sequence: TGTGCCAGCAGCTTGGCGGTTAGTCCCAGGACAGATACGCAGTATTTT. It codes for CASSLAVSPRTDTQYF.

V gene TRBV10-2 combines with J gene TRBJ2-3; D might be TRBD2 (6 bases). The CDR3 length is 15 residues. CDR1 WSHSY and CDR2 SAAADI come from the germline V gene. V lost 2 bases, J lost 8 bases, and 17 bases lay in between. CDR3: CASSEQAGVGGTQYF. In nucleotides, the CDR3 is TGCGCCAGCAGTGAGCAAGCGGGTGTTGGTGGTACGCAGTATTTT.

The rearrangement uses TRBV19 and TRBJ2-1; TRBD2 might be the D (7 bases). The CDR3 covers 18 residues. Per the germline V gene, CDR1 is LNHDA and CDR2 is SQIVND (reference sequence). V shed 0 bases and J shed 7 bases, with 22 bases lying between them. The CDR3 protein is CASSIEGLWGGPRNEQFF. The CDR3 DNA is TGTGCCAGTAGTATAGAAGGCCTGTGGGGGGGCCCGCGGAATGAGCAGTTCTTC.

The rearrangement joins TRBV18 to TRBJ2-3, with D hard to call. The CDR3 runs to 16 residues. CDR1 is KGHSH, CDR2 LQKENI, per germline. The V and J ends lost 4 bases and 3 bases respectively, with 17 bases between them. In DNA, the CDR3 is TGTGCCAGCTCACTTTCAGGTGCGAGTCGGACAGATACGCAGTATTTT. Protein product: CASSLSGASRTDTQYF. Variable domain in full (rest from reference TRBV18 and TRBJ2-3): NAGVMQNPRHLVRRRGQEARLRCSPMKGHSHVYWYRQLPEEGLKFMVYLQKENIIDESGMPKERFSAEFPKEGPSILRIQQVVRGDSAAYFCASSLSGASRTDTQYFGPGTRLTVL.

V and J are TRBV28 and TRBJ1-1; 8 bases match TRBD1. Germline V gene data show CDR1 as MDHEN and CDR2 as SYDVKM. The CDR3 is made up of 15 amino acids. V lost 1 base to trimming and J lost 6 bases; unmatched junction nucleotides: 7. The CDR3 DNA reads TGTGCCAGCAGTTTATACCGGACAGGGAGGTCTGAAGCTTTCTTT. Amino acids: CASSLYRTGRSEAFF.

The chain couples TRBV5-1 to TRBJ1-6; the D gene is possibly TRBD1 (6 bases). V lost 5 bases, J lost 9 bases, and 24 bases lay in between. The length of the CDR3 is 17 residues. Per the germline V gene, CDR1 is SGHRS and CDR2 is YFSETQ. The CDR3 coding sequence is TGCGCCAGCAGTAAGGGTGGAACAGGGATTATTTTTTCACCCCTCCACTTT. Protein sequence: CASSKGGTGIIFSPLHF.

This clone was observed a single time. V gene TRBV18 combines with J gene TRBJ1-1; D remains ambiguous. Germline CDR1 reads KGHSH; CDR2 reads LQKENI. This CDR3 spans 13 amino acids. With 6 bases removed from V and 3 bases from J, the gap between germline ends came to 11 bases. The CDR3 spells CASSGLFYTEAFF. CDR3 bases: TGTGCCAGCTCCGGACTGTTTTACACTGAAGCTTTCTTT. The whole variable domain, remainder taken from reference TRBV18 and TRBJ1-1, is NAGVMQNPRHLVRRRGQEARLRCSPMKGHSHVYWYRQLPEEGLKFMVYLQKENIIDESGMPKERFSAEFPKEGPSILRIQQVVRGDSAAYFCASSGLFYTEAFFGQGTRLTVV.

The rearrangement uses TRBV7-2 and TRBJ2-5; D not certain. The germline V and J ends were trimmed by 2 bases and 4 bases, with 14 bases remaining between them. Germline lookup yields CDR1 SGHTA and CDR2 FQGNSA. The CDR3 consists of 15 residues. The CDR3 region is CASSLSRTSGETQYF. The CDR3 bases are TGTGCCAGCAGCTTATCCCGGACCTCCGGAGAGACCCAGTACTTC.

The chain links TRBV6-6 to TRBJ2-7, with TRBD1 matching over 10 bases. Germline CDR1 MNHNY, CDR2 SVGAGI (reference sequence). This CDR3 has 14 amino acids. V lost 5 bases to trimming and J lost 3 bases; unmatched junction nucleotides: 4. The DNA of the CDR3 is TGTGCCAGCAGTGTGACAGGGGGCAACTACGAGCAGTACTTC. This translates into CASSVTGGNYEQYF.

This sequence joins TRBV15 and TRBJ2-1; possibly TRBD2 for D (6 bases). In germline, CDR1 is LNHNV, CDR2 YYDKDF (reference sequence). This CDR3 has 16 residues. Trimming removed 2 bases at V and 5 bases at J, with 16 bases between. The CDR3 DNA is TGTGCCACCAGCAGACAGGGAGGAAAAGGGGACAATGAGCAGTTCTTC. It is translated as CATSRQGGKGDNEQFF.